This T cell receptor (beta chain) was captured by sequencing in a study of shared clonotypes between healthy human individuals. Study-wide results and caveats: Naive CD4 clonotypes were shared across a handful of donors at roughly 5.5%.

To note about this clone: Its matching antigen is unknown.

Only in-frame clones appear in the TCRdb table, and some are missing; sequencing was by immunoSEQ multiplex PCR. The profile covers some 2,400,000 clones, with around 95% appearing a single time and approximately 0.13% taken by the ten largest. This CDR3 spans 11 amino acids. Between the trimmed V and J ends, which lost 4 bases and 9 bases, there was a span of 9 bases. Per germline, CDR1 SEHNR and CDR2 FQNEAQ (reference sequence). The donors, healthy adults who were HIV-negative, had experienced no recent acute infections or vaccinations. This receptor was taken from a man aged 18 to 30 in good health. The chain links TRBV7-9 to TRBJ2-5, with D unclear. Sequencing was carried out using naive CD4+ T cells sorted from blood. Subset meaning: CD45RA+ positively selected. The CDR3 protein is CASSSNHPQYF. CDR3 coding DNA: TGTGCCAGCAGCTCCAATCATCCCCAGTACTTC.